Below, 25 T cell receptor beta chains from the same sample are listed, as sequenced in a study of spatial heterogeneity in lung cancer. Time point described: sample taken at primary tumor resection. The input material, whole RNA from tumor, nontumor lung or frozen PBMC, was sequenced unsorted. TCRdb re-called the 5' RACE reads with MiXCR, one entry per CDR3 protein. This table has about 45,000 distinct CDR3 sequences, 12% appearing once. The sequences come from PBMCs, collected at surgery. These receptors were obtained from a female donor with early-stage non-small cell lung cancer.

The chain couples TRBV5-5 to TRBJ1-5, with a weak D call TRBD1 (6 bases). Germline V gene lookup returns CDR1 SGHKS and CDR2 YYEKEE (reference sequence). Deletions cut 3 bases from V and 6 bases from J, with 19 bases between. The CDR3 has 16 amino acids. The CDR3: CASSYGGGLGGQPQHF. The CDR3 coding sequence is TGTGCCAGCAGCTATGGGGGGGGGCTCGGTGGTCAGCCCCAGCATTTT.

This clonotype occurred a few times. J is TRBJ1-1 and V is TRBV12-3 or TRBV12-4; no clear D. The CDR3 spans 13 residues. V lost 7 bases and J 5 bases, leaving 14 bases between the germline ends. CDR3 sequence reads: CASNPLPGTEAFF. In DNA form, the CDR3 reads TGTGCCAGCAACCCTCTTCCCGGGACTGAAGCTTTCTTT.

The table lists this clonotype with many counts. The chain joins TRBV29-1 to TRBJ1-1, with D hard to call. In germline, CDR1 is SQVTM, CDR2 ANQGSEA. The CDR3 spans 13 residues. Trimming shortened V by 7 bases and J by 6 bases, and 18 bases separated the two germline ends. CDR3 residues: CSALTEIAAEAFF. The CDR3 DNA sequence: TGCAGCGCGCTGACCGAAATCGCCGCTGAAGCTTTCTTT.

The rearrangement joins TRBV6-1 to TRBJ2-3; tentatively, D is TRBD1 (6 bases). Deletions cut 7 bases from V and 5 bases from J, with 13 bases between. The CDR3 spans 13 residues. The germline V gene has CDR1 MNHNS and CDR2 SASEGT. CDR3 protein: CASNPGARDTQYF. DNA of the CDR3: TGTGCCAGCAACCCAGGGGCGAGAGATACGCAGTATTTT.

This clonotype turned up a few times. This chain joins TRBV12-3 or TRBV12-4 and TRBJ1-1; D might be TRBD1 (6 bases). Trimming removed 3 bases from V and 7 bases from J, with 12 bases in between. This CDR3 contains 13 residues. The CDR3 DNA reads TGTGCCAGCAGTTTGTCCAGGGGTAATGAAGCTTTCTTT. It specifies CASSLSRGNEAFF.

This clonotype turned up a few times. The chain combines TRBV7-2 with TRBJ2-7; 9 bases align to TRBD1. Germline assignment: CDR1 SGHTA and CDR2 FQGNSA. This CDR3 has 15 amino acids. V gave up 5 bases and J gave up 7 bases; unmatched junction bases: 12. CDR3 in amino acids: CASSKTTGQGWEQYF. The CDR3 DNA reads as TGTGCCAGCAGCAAAACTACTGGACAGGGGTGGGAGCAGTACTTC. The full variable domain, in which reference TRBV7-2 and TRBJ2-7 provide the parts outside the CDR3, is GAGVSQSPSNKVTEKGKDVELRCDPISGHTALYWYRQSLGQGLEFLIYFQGNSAPDKSGLPSDRFSAERTGGSVSTLTIQRTQQEDSAVYLCASSKTTGQGWEQYFGPGTRLTVT.

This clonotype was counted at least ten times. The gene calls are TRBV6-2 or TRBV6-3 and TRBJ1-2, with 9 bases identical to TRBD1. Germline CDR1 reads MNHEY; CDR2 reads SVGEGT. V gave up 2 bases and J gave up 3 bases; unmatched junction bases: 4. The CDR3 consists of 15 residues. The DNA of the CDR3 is TGTGCCAGCAGTTACCTGGGACAGGGCTACTATGGCTACACCTTC. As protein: CASSYLGQGYYGYTF.

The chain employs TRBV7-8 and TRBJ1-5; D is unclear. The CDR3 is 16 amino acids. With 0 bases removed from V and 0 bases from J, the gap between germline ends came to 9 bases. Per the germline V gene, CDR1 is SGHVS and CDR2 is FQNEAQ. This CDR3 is CASSLAGFHSNQPQHF. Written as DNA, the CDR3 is TGTGCCAGCAGCTTAGCAGGGTTCCATAGCAATCAGCCCCAGCATTTT.

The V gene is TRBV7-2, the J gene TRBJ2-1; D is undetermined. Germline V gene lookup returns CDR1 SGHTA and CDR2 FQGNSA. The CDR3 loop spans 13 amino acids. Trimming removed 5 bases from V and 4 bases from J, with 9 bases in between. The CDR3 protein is CASSRTDYNEQFF. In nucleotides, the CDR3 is TGTGCCAGCAGCCGGACGGATTACAATGAGCAGTTCTTC.

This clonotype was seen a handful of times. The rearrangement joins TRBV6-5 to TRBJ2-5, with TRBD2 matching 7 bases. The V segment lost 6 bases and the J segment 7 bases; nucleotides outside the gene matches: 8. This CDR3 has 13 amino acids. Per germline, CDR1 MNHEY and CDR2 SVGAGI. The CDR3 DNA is TGTGCCAGCAGGCCTAGCGGAACGTGGACCCAGTACTTC. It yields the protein CASRPSGTWTQYF.

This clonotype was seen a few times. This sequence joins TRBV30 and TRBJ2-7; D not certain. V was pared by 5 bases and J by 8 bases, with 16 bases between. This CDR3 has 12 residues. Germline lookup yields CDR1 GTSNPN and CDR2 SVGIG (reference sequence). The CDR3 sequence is CAWGPDLRQQYF. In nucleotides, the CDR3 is TGTGCCTGGGGGCCCGATCTACGACAGCAGTACTTC. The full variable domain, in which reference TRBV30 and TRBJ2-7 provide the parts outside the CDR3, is SQTIHQWPATLVQPVGSPLSLECTVEGTSNPNLYWYRQAAGRGLQLLFYSVGIGQISSEVPQNLSASRPQDRQFILSSKKLLLSDSGFYLCAWGPDLRQQYFGPGTRLTVT.

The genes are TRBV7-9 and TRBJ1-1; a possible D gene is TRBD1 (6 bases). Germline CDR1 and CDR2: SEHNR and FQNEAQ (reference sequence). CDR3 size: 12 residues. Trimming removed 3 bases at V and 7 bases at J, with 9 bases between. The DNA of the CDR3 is TGTGCCAGCAGCTTCTACAGGGTTGAAGCTTTCTTT. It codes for CASSFYRVEAFF.

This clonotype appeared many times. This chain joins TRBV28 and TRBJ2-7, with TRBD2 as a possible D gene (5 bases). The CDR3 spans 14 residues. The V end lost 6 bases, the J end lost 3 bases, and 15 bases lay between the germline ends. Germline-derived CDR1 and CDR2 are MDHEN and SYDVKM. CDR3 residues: CASSIRQDYYEQYF. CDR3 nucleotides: TGTGCCAGCAGCATTCGACAAGACTACTACGAGCAGTACTTC.

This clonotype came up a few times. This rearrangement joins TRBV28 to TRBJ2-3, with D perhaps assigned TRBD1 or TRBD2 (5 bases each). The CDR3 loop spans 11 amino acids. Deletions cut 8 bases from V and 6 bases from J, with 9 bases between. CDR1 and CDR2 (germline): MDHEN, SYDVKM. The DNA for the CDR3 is TGTGCCAGCTGGGGGTTGGATACGCAGTATTTT. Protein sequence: CASWGLDTQYF.

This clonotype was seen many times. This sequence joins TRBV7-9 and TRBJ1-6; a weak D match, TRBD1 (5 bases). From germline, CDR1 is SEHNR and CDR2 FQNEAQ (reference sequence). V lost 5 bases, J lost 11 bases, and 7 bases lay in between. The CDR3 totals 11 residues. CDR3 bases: TGTGCCAGCAGCGAAGGGGCACCCCTCCACTTT. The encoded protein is CASSEGAPLHF.

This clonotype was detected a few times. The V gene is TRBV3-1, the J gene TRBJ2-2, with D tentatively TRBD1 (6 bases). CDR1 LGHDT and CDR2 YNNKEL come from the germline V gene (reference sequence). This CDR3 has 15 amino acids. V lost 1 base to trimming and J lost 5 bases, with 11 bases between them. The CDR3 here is CASSQGGLGTGELFF. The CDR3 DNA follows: TGTGCCAGCAGCCAAGGGGGGCTGGGGACCGGGGAGCTGTTTTTT.

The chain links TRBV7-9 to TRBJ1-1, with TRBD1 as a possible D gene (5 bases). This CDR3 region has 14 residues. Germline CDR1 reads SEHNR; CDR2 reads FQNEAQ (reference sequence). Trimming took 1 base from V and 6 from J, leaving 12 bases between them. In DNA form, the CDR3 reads TGTGCCAGCAGCTTAGATTATTTGGGGCCTGAAGCTTTCTTT. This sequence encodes CASSLDYLGPEAFF.

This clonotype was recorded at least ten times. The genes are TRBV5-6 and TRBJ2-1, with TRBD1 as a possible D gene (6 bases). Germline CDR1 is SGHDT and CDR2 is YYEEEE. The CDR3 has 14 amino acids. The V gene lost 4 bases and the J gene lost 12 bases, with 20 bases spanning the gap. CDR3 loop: CASSPGTSPGRQFF. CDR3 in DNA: TGTGCCAGCAGCCCTGGGACATCCCCGGGTCGGCAGTTCTTC.

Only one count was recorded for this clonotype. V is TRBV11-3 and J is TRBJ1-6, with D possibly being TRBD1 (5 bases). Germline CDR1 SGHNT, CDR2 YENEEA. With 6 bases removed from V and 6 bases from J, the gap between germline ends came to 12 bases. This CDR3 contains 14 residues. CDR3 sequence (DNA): TGTGCCAGCAGTTCCGGGACTCCTAATTCACCCCTCCACTTT. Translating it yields CASSSGTPNSPLHF.

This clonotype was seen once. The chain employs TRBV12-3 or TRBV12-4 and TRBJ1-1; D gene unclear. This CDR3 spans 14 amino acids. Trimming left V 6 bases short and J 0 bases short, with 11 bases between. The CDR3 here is CASSLGNMNTEAFF. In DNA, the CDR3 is TGTGCCAGCAGCCTGGGTAACATGAACACTGAAGCTTTCTTT.

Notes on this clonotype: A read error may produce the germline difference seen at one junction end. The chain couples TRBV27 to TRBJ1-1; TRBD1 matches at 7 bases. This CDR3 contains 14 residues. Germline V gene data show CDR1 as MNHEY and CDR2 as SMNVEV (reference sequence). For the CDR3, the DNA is TGTGCCGGCAGTTTATCTAACAGGGCAGGGGGAACTTTCTTT. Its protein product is CAGSLSNRAGGTFF.

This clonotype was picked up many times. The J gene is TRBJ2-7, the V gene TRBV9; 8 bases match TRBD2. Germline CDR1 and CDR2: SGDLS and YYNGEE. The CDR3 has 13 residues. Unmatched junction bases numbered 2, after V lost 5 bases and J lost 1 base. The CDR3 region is CASSRGGSYEQYF. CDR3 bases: TGTGCCAGCAGTCGGGGGGGGTCCTACGAGCAGTACTTC. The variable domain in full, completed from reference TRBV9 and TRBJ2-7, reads DSGVTQTPKHLITATGQRVTLRCSPRSGDLSVYWYQQSLDQGLQFLIQYYNGEERAKGNILERFSAQQFPDLHSELNLSSLELGDSALYFCASSRGGSYEQYFGPGTRLTVT.

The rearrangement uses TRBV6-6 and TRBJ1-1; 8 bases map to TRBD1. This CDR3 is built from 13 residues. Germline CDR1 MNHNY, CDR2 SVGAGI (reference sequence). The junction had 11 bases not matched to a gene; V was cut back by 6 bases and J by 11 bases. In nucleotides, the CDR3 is TGTGCCAGCAGACGTGGACAGGGTGTGCGGGCTTTCTTT. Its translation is CASRRGQGVRAFF.

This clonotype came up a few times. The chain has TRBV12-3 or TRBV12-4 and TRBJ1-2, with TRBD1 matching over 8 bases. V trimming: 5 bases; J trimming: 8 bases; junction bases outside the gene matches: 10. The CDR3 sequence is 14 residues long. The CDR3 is CASSLTGAGSGYTF. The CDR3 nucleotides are TGTGCCAGCAGTCTGACAGGGGCCGGATCGGGCTACACCTTC.

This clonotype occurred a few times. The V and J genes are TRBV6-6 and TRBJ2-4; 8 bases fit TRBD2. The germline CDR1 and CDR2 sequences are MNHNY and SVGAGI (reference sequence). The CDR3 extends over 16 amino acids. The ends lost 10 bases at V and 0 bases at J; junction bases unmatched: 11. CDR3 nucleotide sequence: TGTGCCACCTATGAGGCGGGGGGCCAAGCCAAAAACATTCAGTACTTC. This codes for CATYEAGGQAKNIQYF.